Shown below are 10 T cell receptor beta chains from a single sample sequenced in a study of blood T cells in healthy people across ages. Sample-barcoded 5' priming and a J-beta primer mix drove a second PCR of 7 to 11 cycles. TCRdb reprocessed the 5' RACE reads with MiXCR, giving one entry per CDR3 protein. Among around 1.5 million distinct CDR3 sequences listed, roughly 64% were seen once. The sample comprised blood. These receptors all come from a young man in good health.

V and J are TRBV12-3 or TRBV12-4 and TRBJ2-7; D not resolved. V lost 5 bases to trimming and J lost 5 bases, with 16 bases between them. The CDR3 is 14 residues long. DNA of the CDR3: TGTGCCAGCAGTAAAGACCCAAAGTCCGACGAGCAGTACTTC. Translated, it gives CASSKDPKSDEQYF.

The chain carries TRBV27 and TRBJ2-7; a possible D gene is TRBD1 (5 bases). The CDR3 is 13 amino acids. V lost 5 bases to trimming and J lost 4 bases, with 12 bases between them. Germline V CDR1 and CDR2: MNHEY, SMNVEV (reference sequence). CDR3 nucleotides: TGTGCCAGCAGTGTGGGGCGCTTATACGAGCAGTACTTC. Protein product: CASSVGRLYEQYF.

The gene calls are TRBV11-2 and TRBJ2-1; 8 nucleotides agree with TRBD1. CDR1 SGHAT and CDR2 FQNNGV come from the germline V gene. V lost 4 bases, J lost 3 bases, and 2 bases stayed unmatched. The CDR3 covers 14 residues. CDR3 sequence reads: CASSWDRYYNEQFF. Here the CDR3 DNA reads TGTGCCAGCAGCTGGGACAGGTACTACAATGAGCAGTTCTTC.

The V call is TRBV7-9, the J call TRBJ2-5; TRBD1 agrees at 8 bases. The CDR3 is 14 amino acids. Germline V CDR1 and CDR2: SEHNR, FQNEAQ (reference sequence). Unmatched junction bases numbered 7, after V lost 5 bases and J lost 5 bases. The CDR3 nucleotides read TGTGCCAGCAGCGTGGACAGGGCAAGGGAGACCCAGTACTTC. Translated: CASSVDRARETQYF.

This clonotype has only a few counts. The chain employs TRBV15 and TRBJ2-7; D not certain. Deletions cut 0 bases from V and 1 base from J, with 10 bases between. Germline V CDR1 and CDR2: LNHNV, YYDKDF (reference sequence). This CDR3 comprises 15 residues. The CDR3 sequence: CATSRDRAISYEQYF. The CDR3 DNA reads TGTGCCACCAGCAGAGATCGAGCAATTTCCTACGAGCAGTACTTC. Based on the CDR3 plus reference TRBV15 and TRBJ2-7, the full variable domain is DAMVIQNPRYQVTQFGKPVTLSCSQTLNHNVMYWYQQKSSQAPKLLFHYYDKDFNNEADTPDNFQSRRPNTSFCFLDIRSPGLGDTAMYLCATSRDRAISYEQYFGPGTRLTVT.

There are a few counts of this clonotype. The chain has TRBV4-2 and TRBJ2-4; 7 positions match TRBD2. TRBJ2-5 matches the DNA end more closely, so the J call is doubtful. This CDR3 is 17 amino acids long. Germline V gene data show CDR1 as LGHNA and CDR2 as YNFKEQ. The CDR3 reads CASSQDALGGSSETQYF. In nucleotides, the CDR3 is TGTGCCAGCAGCCAAGATGCCTTGGGAGGGAGTTCAGAGACCCAGTACTTC.

The CDR3 DNA sequence: TGTGCCAGCAGTACAGCCAACCCGTACGAGCAGTACTTC. It yields the protein CASSTANPYEQYF. The chain couples TRBV27 to TRBJ2-7; unclear D gene. The ends were cut back, 5 bases at V and 4 bases at J, with 12 bases in the middle. Germline V lookup: CDR1 MNHEY, CDR2 SMNVEV (reference sequence). The length of the CDR3 is 13 residues.

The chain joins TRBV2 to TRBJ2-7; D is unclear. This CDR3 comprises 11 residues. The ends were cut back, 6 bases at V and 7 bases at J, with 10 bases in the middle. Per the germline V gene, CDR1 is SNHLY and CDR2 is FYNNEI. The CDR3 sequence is CASRQSWEQYF. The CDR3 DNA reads TGTGCCAGCAGGCAGAGCTGGGAGCAGTACTTC.

This chain's CDR3 is CSARVTGAPKKETQYF. CDR3 DNA: TGCAGTGCTAGAGTTACGGGGGCCCCGAAAAAAGAGACCCAGTACTTC. The chain has TRBV20-1 and TRBJ2-5; the D call may be TRBD1 or TRBD2 (6 bases each). Per the germline V gene, CDR1 is DFQATT and CDR2 is SNEGSKA (reference sequence). Deletions cut 1 base from V and 3 bases from J, with 18 bases between. The CDR3 contains 16 residues.

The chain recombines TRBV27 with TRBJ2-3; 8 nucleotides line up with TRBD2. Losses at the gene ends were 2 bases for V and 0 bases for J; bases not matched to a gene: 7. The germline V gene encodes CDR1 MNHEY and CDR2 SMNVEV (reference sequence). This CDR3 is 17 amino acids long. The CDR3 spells CASSLDSGAPSTDTQYF. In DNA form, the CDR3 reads TGTGCCAGCAGTTTAGATAGCGGGGCCCCAAGCACAGATACGCAGTATTTT.